This TCR beta chain was obtained from a study of shared clonotypes between healthy human individuals. Study-level findings and limits: Some clonotypes were shared by all four sorted-subset donors, while others were not shared. The non-shared ones had lower generation probabilities than the shared ones.

To note about this clone: Its matching antigen is unknown.

This was a deep-level run. Replicate PCRs for sorted subsets used about 200 ng DNA; this equaled tens of thousands of T cell genomes. Method: immunoSEQ multiplex PCR; TCRdb's copy keeps in-frame clones and lacks some. The data hold 2 million to 2.5 million clones, with less than 95% observed a single time. The sequence came from a man in his late teens or twenties in good health. Some clones in this sample may be carry-over from other donors' samples. Sequencing used naive CD4+ T cells from PBMCs. Subset: CD45RA+ positively selected.

CDR3 nucleotides: TGTGCCTGGACGGGACTAGCGGGAGTATTCGGTGAGCAGTTCTTC. This translates into CAWTGLAGVFGEQFF. This chain connects TRBV30 to TRBJ2-1; 14 bases agree with TRBD2. Germline CDR1 reads GTSNPN; CDR2 reads SVGIG (reference sequence). This CDR3 spans 15 amino acids. The ends lost 4 bases at V and 9 bases at J; junction bases unmatched: 8.